This TCR beta chain stems from a study of blood T cells in healthy people across ages. Whole-study results and caveats: Comparison with aged donors showed that long-lived donors had more naive CD4+ cells and higher diversity.

About this clonotype: Its specificity is unknown.

A second about 6 to 12 cycle PCR used barcoded and J-beta primers. Paired-end reads containing CDR3 totaled no fewer than 2.5 million for each sample. Each CDR3 protein gets one entry after TCRdb re-called the 5' RACE reads with MiXCR. Of some 1 million distinct CDR3 sequences listed, 40% to 50% are singletons. Caucasian individuals from Russia who were healthy and aged about 6 to 95 acted as donors. A minimum of 6 million PBMCs was isolated per sample. The CDR3 is 15 amino acids. Trimming removed 5 bases from V and 2 bases from J, with 14 bases in between. From germline, CDR1 is MNHEY and CDR2 SVGAGI.

V gene TRBV6-5 combines with J gene TRBJ2-3; TRBD2 is a possible D gene (6 bases). The source is a woman aged 55 to 70 in good health. The material sequenced was blood. CDR3 region: CASSTGRRVTDTQYF. In nucleotides, the CDR3 is TGTGCCAGCAGTACGGGACGGAGGGTCACAGATACGCAGTATTTT.